This T cell receptor (beta chain) was observed in a study of glioma-infiltrating T cells. Amplification of TCR alpha and beta CDR3 regions from RNA used iRepertoire nested multiplex PCR. TCRdb re-called the multiplex PCR reads through MiXCR, storing one row per CDR3 protein. The sample includes some 150,000 distinct CDR3 sequences, around 42% seen only once; the top ten take around 20%. Deletions cut 0 bases from V and 4 bases from J, with 15 bases between. The CDR3 totals 16 residues. Per germline, CDR1 MNHEY and CDR2 SMNVEV (reference sequence). The receptor was derived from a human donor with low-grade glioma or glioblastoma, undergoing nonglioma brain surgery, or in good health (not recorded which). The source material was glioma tissue, nonneoplastic brain tissue, or PBMCs (not recorded which). This chain joins TRBV27 and TRBJ1-2; tentatively, D is TRBD1 (5 bases). CDR3 sequence (DNA): TGTGCCAGCAGTTTATCTGGGGCAGCTACACTCTATGGCTACACCTTC. It translates to CASSLSGAATLYGYTF.